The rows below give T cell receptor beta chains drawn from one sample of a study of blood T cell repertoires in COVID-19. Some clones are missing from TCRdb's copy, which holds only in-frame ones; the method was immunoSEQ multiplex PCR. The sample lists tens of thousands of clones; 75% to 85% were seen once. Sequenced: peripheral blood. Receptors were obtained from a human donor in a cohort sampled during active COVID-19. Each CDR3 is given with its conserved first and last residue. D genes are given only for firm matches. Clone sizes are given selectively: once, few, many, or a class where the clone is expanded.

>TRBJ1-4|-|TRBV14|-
TGTGCCAGCAGCCACCGGGAGGGATATGAAAAACTGTTTTTT
CASSHREGYEKLFF
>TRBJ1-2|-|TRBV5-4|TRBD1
TGTGCCAGCAGCTCAGGGGGACACAACTATGGCTACACCTTC
CASSSGGHNYGYTF
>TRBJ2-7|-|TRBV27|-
TGTGCCACGAGTACGGGTTACGAGCAGTACTTC
CATSTGYEQYF
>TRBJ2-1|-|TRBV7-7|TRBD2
TGTGCCAGCAGCTTGCGGGGGGCCCTCAATGAGCAGTTCTTC
CASSLRGALNEQFF
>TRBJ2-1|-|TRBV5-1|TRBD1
TGCGCCAGCAGCTTGGGGATCAGGGGACAGGGGTACAATGAGCAGTTCTTC
CASSLGIRGQGYNEQFF
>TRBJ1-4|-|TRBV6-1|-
TGTGCCAGCAGTGAGGCCAGAGGGAATGAAAAACTGTTTTTT
CASSEARGNEKLFF
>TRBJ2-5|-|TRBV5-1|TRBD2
TGCGCCAGCAGCTTGGGACTAGCGGTAGGAGAGACCCAGTACTTC
CASSLGLAVGETQYF
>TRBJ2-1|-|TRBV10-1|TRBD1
TGCGCCAGCAGCCGGACAGGGCCAGTCAAGCAGTTCTTC
CASSRTGPVKQFF
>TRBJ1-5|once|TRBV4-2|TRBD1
TGTGCCAGCAGCCGCTCCGGGACAGGGGGACAGCCCCAGCATTTT
CASSRSGTGGQPQHF
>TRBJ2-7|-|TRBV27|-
TGTGCCAGCAGTTTATCCCCTGGGCCGACCTACGAGCAGTACTTC
CASSLSPGPTYEQYF
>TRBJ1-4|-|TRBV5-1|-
TGCGCCAGCAGGTCGGGGACAACTAATGAAAAACTGTTTTTT
CASRSGTTNEKLFF
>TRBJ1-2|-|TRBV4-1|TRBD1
TGCGCCAGCAGCCAAGAGCCGGGACAGTACTATGGCTACACCTTC
CASSQEPGQYYGYTF
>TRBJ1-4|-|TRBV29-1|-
TGCAGCGCCCGACAGGTGGTAGAAACTAATGAAAAACTGTTTTTT
CSARQVVETNEKLFF
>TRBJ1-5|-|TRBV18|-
TGTGCCAGCTCACGTGCGGGGGAAGGCCAGCCCCAGCATTTT
CASSRAGEGQPQHF
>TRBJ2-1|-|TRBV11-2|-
TGTGCCAGCACCCCACACGATGAGCAGTTCTTC
CASTPHDEQFF
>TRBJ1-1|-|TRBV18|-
TGTGCCAGCTTGTTTATGACGGGACACCCGAACACTGAAGCTTTCTTT
CASLFMTGHPNTEAFF
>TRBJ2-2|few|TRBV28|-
TGTGCCAGTCTAGGGGGATTTTTCACCGGGGAGCTGTTTTTT
CASLGGFFTGELFF
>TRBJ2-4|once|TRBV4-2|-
TGTGCCAGCAGCCAAGAAACAGGGAGGGCCGTGGTTGCCAAAAACATTCAGTACTTC
CASSQETGRAVVAKNIQYF
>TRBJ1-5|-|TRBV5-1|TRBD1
TGCGCCAGCAGCCTGACAGGGCATAGCAATCAGCCCCAGCATTTT
CASSLTGHSNQPQHF
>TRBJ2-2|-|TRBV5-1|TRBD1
TGCGCCAGCAGCTTATCGGAGACAGGGGTCACCGGGGAGCTGTTTTTT
CASSLSETGVTGELFF
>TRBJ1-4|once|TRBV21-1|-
TGTGCCAGCAGCAAGGGGGACAGGGACAATCCTGAAAAACTGTTTTTT
CASSKGDRDNPEKLFF
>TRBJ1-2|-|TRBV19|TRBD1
TGTGCCACTTCCTCGGAAGGGGGCTTTAAAGGCTACACCTTC
CATSSEGGFKGYTF
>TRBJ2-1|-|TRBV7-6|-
TGTGCCAGCAGCGACGGTAGCGGCGTCTACAATGAGCAGTTCTTC
CASSDGSGVYNEQFF
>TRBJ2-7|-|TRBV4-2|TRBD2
TGTGCCAGCAGCCATCTCGGACTAGGAGAGGCCTACGAGCAGTACTTC
CASSHLGLGEAYEQYF
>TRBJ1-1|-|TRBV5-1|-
TGCGCCAGCAGCTTAGCAGGTTGGAACACTGAAGCTTTCTTT
CASSLAGWNTEAFF
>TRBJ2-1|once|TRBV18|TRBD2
TGTGCCAGCTCACCACCGGCTAGCGGGGGTTATGAGCAGTTCTTC
CASSPPASGGYEQFF
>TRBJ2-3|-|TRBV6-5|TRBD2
TGTGCCAGCAGTTCCGGAGGCGGGGGGGCCACAGATACGCAGTATTTT
CASSSGGGGATDTQYF
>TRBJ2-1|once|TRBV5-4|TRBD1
TGTACCAGCAGCTACCCGGGACAGGCCCGCAATGAGCAGTTCTTC
CTSSYPGQARNEQFF
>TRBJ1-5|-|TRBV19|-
TGTGCCAGTAGTATAGATCTTTCGGGGGGCGGTCAGCCCCAGCATTTT
CASSIDLSGGGQPQHF
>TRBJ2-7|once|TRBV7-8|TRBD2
TGTGCCAGCAGCCCGGGAGCGGGGGCCCTCTCCTACGAGCAGTACTTC
CASSPGAGALSYEQYF
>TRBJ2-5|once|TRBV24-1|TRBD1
TGTGCCACCAGTGATTTCGGGGAACAGGGGAAAGAGACCCAGTACTTC
CATSDFGEQGKETQYF
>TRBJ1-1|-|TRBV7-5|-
TGTGCCAGAAGCTTATCGTGGCCTGAAGCTTTCTTT
CARSLSWPEAFF
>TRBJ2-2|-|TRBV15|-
TGTGCCACCTTCGAAACCGGGACAACGAACACCGGGGAGCTGTTTTTT
CATFETGTTNTGELFF
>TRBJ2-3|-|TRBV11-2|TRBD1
TGTGCCAGCAGCTGGGGGACAGGGAGGGATACGCAGTATTTT
CASSWGTGRDTQYF
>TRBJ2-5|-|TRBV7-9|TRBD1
TGTGCCAGCAGCCCATCGGGACAGGCCCAAGAGACCCAGTACTTC
CASSPSGQAQETQYF
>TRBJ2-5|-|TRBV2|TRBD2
TGTGCCAGCAGTGAAGGGAGCGGGGGGAGGGAGACCCAGTACTTC
CASSEGSGGRETQYF
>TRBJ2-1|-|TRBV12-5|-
TGTGCTAGTGGTGAGGACAGTGCCGTATACAATGAGCAGTTCTTC
CASGEDSAVYNEQFF
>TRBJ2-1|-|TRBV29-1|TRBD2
TGCAGCGTAAAATCCGGGGGGGTCTACAATGAGCAGTTCTTC
CSVKSGGVYNEQFF
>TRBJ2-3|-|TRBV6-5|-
TGTGCCAGCAGTTACTCGAGAATAGCCGAGGCAGATACGCAGTATTTT
CASSYSRIAEADTQYF
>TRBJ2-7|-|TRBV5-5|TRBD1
TGTGCCAGCAGCCCGGGACAGGGGAAATACGAGCAGTACTTC
CASSPGQGKYEQYF
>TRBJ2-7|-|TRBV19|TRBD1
TGTGCCAGTAGTATGCGGACAGGGGGGGTATACGAGCAGTACTTC
CASSMRTGGVYEQYF
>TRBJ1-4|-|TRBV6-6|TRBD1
TGTGCCAGCACCGGGGACAGGGGATATGAAAAACTGTTTTTT
CASTGDRGYEKLFF
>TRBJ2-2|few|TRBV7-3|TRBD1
TGTGCCAGCAGTCGGGACAGGTTGACCATCGGGGAGCTGTTTTTT
CASSRDRLTIGELFF
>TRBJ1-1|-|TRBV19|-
TGTGCCAGTAGGAGGGGGATGACGGACACTGAAGCTTTCTTT
CASRRGMTDTEAFF
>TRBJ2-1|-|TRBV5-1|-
TGCGCCAGCAGCTTGGCGGGGTCCTACAATGAGCAGTTCTTC
CASSLAGSYNEQFF
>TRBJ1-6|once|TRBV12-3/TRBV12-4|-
TGTGCCACAAAGCGACGGGAAAATTCACCCCTCCACTTT
CATKRRENSPLHF
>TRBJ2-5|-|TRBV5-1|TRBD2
TGCGCCAGCAGCACAGGACTAGCGTTGTACCAAGAGACCCAGTACTTC
CASSTGLALYQETQYF
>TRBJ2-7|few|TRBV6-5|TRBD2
TGTGCCAGCAGTTACTCGAGGCTAGCGGCGAGCTACGAGCAGTACTTC
CASSYSRLAASYEQYF
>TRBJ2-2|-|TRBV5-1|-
TGCGCCAGCAGCTTGGGAAGAGACTACACCGGGGAGCTGTTTTTT
CASSLGRDYTGELFF
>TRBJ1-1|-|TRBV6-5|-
TGTGCCAGCAGTACCCGAACGGGAAACACTGAAGCTTTCTTT
CASSTRTGNTEAFF
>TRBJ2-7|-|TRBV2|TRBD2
TGTGCCAGCAGAGCGAGCGGGGGAAATTACGAGCAGTACTTC
CASRASGGNYEQYF
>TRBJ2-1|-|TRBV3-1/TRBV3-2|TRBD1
TGTGCCAGCAGCCCCCAGGGGGCCTTAGGGCGTGAGCAGTTCTTC
CASSPQGALGREQFF
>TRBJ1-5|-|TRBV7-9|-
TGTGCCAGCAGCTTAGAGACTGATAATCAGCCCCAGCATTTT
CASSLETDNQPQHF
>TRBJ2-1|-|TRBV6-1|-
TGTGCCAGCAGTGAGGCCCAGTGGAGCTCCTACAATGAGCAGTTCTTC
CASSEAQWSSYNEQFF
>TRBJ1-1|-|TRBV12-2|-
TGTGCAAGTCGCTTAGTCGGGCAGGGGAGAAACACTGAAGCTTTCTTT
CASRLVGQGRNTEAFF
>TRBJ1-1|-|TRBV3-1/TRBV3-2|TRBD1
TGTGCCAGCAGCCAAGTCCGACAGGGGAACACTGAAGCTTTCTTT
CASSQVRQGNTEAFF
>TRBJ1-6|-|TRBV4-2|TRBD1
TGTGCCAGCAGCCAGACAGGGGAACTCAATTCACCCCTCCACTTT
CASSQTGELNSPLHF
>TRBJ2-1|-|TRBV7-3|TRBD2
TGTGCCAGCAGCTTAGCTGGGGGGGCCTACAATGAGCAGTTCTTC
CASSLAGGAYNEQFF
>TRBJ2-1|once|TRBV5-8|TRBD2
TGTGCCGAAAGCGCGGGGGGGATCTACAATGAGCAGTTCTTC
CAESAGGIYNEQFF